The present T cell receptor (beta chain) was sequenced within a study of blood T cell repertoires in COVID-19 (TCRdb year 2020). As for the study more broadly: Samples from collaborators originated in the United States, Italy and Spain and spanned both the acute and convalescent phases of COVID-19. The prospective study material was composed of cDNA or gDNA derived from T cells, B-cell-depleted T cells, or PBMCs. Subjects who had been exposed to COVID-19, were actively infected with it, or had recovered from it provided the deeply sampled blood TCRbeta repertoires that made up the dataset. A freely available public database, intended as a resource for researchers studying the immune response to SARS-CoV-2, is where the repertoires were released. The samples were drawn from two sources: the first 160 participants of the ongoing ImmuneRACE study, and 1,254 subjects contributed by 6 global collaborators. Sample metadata almost always included a de-identified subject ID, COVID-19 status, age in years and sex. Where HLA class I and class II types were available, the types were taken from metadata supplied by the sample provider, not from assay-based typing. Overall study results and their limits: The amount of clinical and demographic metadata varied by source and participant and was provided uncurated.

In the case of this clone: What antigen it recognizes has not been identified. The input lacks base qualities; no much larger clone sits a single base away.

Whole blood was collected in K2EDTA tubes by collaborating institutions according to the institutions' own protocols. For TCRbeta analysis, collaborators shipped samples in one of three forms: frozen whole blood, isolated PBMCs, or DNA extracted from either of those sample types. The immunoSEQ Assay, a bias-controlled multiplex PCR, was used to amplify TCRbeta CDR3 regions from genomic DNA. The paper's data handling went like this. Nucleated cell counts per sample were estimated from amplification of reference gene primers within the assay. To quantify the absolute abundance of each unique TCRbeta CDR3 rearrangement, sequence reads were collapsed and filtered. For each sample, productive Simpson clonality was calculated by taking the square root of Simpson's diversity index across productive rearrangements. Not all clones reach the TCRdb copy of this immuneACCESS table, which keeps in-frame sequences only. Checked studies attribute under half of the gap to unresolved V genes and leave the rest unexplained. V and J calls and clone size are as listed in that table; D and trimming were resolved from the DNA. This sample is represented by roughly 350,000 clones; around 84% of them were singletons. Roughly 3.6% of the sample belongs to the ten largest clones.

Sequences MDHEN (CDR1) and SYDVKM (CDR2) are obtained from the germline V gene. For this chain, trimming is 4 bases at the V end and 4 bases at the J end, and the number of junction bases without a gene match is 9. Spanning cysteine to phenylalanine, the CDR3 consists of 16 amino acids. CDR3 DNA is the only sequence kept; it has 48 bases, read in frame from the first base. The sequence is built from TRBV28 and TRBJ1-2, with 10 bases matching TRBD1. The source of this sequence is a woman between 18 and 29 years old with acute or convalescent COVID-19. The source material was peripheral blood. The CDR3 sequence is CASSWDRDRGFYGYTF. The DNA reads TGTGCCAGCAGTTGGGACCGGGACAGGGGATTCTATGGCTACACCTTC.